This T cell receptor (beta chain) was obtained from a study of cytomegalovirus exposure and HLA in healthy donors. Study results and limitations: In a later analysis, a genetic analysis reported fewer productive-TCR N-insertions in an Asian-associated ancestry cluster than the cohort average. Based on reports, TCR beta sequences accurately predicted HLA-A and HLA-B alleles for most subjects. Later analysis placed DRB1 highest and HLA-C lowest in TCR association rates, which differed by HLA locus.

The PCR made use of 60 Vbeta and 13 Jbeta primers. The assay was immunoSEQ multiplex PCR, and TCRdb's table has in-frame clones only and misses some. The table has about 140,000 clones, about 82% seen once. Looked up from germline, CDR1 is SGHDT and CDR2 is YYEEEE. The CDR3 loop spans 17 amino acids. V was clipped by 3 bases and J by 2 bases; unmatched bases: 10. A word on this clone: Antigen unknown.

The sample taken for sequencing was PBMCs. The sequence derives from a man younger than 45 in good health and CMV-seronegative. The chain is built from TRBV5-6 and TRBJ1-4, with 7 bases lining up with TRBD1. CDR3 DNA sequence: TGTGCCAGCAGCTCAGTGATACAGGGGACTACTAATGAAAAACTGTTTTTT. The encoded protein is CASSSVIQGTTNEKLFF.